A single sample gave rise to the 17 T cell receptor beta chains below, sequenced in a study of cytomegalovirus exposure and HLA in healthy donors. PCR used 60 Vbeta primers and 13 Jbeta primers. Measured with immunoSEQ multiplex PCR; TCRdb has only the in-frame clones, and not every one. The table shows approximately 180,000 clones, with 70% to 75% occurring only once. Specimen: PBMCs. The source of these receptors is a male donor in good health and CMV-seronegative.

The CDR3 spells CASSLRGGYTGELFF. The CDR3 nucleotides are TGTGCCAGCAGTTTAAGGGGTGGATACACCGGGGAGCTGTTTTTT. The chain couples TRBV27 to TRBJ2-2; weak D call: TRBD1 (5 bases). CDR1 is MNHEY and CDR2 is SMNVEV in the germline V gene (reference sequence). Trimming stripped 2 bases from V and 3 bases from J, with 10 bases between. The CDR3 loop spans 15 amino acids.

CDR3 DNA: TGTGCCAGCAGTGAAGAGACTAGCGGATACAATGAGCAGTTCTTC. It is translated as CASSEETSGYNEQFF. The V and J genes are TRBV2 and TRBJ2-1; 9 bases map to TRBD2. CDR1 and CDR2 from the germline V gene are SNHLY and FYNNEI. Trimming at V came to 1 base and at J to 4 bases, leaving 2 bases not matched to a gene. The CDR3 has 15 amino acids. The full variable domain, its missing parts supplied by reference TRBV2 and TRBJ2-1, is EPEVTQTPSHQVTQMGQEVILRCVPISNHLYFYWYRQILGQKVEFLVSFYNNEISEKSEIFDDQFSVERPDGSNFTLKIRSTKLEDSAMYFCASSEETSGYNEQFFGPGTRLTVL.

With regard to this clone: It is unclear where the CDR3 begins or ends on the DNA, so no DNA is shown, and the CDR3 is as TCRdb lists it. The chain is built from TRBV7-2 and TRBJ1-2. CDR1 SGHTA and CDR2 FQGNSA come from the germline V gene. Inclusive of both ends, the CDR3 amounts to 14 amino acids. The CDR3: CASSFSFKVGEGTF.

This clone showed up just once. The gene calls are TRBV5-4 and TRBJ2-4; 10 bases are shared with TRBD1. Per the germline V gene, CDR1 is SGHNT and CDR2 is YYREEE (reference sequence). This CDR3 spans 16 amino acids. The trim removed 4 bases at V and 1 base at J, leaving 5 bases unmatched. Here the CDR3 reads CASSRQGALAKNIQYF. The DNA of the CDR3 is TGTGCCAGCAGCCGACAGGGGGCGCTGGCCAAAAACATTCAGTACTTC.

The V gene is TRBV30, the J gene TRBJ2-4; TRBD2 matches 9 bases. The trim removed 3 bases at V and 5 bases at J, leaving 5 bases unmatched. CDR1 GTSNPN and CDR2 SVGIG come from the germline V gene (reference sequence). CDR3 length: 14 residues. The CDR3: CAWSGLARENIQYF. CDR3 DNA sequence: TGTGCCTGGAGCGGACTAGCGAGGGAAAACATTCAGTACTTC.

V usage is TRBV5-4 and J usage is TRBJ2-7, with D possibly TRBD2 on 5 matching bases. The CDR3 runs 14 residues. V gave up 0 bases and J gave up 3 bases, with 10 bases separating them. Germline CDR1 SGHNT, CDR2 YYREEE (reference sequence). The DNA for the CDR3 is TGTGCCAGCAGCTTGGACCGAGCGGACTACGAGCAGTACTTC. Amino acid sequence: CASSLDRADYEQYF.

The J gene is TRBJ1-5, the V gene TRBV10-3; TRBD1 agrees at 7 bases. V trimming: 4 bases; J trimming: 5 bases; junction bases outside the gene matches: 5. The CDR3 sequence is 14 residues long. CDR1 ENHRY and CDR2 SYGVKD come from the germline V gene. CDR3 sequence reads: CAISAGTVHQPQHF. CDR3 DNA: TGTGCCATCAGTGCTGGGACAGTACATCAGCCCCAGCATTTT.

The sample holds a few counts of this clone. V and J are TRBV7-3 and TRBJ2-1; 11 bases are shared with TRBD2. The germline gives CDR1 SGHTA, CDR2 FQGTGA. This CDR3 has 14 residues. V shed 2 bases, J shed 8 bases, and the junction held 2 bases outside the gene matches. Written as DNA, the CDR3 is TGTGCCAGCAGCTTATCTAGCGGGAGGCATGAGCAGTTCTTC. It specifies CASSLSSGRHEQFF.

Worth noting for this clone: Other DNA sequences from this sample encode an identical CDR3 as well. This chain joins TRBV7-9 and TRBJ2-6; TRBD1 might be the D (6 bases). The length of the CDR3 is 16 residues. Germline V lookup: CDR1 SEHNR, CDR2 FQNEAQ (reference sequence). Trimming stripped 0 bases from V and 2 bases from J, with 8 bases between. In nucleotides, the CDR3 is TGTGCCAGCAGCTTAGCAGGGGGACCTGGGGCCAACGTCCTGACTTTC. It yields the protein CASSLAGGPGANVLTF.

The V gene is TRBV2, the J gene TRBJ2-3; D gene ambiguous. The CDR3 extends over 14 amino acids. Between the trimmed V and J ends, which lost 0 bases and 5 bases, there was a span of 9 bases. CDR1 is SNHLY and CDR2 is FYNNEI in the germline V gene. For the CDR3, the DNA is TGTGCCAGCAGTGAAGCACTGGCGGTAGATACGCAGTATTTT. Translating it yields CASSEALAVDTQYF.

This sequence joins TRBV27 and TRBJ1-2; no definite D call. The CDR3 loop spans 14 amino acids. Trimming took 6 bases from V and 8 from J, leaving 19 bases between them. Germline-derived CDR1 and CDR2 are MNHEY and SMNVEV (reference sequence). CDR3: CASRPPANIAGYTF. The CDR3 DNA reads TGTGCCAGCAGACCCCCAGCAAACATAGCGGGCTACACCTTC.

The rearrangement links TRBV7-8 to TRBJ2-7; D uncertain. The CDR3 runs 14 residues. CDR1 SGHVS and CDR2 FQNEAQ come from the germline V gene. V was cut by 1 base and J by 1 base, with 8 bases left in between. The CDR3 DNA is TGTGCCAGCAGCTTAGATTTCACTTCCTACGAGCAGTACTTC. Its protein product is CASSLDFTSYEQYF.

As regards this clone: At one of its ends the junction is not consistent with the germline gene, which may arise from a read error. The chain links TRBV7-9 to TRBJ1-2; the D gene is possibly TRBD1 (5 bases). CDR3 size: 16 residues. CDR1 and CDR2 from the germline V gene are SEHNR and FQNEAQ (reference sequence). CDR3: CSSRPPGGGVEYGYTF. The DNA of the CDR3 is TGTTCCAGCAGGCCCCCCGGCGGGGGGGTGGAATATGGCTACACCTTC.

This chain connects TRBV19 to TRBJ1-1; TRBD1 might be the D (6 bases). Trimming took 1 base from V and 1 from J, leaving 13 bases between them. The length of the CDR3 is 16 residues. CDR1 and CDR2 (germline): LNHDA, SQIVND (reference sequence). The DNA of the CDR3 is TGTGCCAGTAGTATAGGGACAGCACTATGGAACACTGAAGCTTTCTTT. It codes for CASSIGTALWNTEAFF.

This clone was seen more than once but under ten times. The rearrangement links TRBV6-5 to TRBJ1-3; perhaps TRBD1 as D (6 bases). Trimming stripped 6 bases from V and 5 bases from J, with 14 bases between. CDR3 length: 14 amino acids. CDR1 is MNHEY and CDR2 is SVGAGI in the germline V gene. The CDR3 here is CASRGGQGRNTIYF. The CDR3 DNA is TGTGCCAGCAGGGGTGGGCAGGGGAGAAACACCATATATTTT.

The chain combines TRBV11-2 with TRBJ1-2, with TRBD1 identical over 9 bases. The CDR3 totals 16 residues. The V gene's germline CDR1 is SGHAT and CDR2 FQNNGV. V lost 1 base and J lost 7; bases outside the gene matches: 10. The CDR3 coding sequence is TGTGCCAGCAGCTTAGGGAGCTTGGGACAGGGTTTTGGCTACACCTTC. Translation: CASSLGSLGQGFGYTF.

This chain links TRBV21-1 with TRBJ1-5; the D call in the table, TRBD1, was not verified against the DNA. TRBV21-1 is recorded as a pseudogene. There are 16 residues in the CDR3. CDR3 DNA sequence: TGTGCCAGCAGCAGACGGACAGGGGGCGCGCAGCAGCCCCAGCATTTT. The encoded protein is CASSRRTGGAQQPQHF.